This T cell receptor beta chain was captured by sequencing in a study of T cells in Graves' hyperthyroidism and ophthalmopathy. General observations from the study: Separating ophthalmopathy from stable hyperthyroidism was achieved by a 13 V-J model. Researchers found most expanded thyroid clonotypes above 0.001 in blood as well.

Worth noting for this clonotype: Antigen specificity is unknown.

Disease duration under 2 months; hyperthyroidism patients were aged 18 to 65. Template material for amplifying TCR beta CDR3 regions consisted of RNA transcripts. HTBI primers were employed in a first-round RT-PCR of the TCR CDR3. TCRdb called the multiplex PCR reads again in MiXCR, with one record for every CDR3 protein. The top ten hold about 15% of the sample, which has about 570,000 distinct CDR3 sequences, roughly 15% seen once. The germline gives CDR1 KGHDR, CDR2 SFDVKD. The CDR3 covers 16 residues. Trimming stripped 5 bases from V and 0 bases from J, with 15 bases between. The chain links TRBV24-1 to TRBJ1-1; TRBD1 might be the D (5 bases). The receptor was isolated from a woman between 35 and 50 years old with Graves' hyperthyroidism. The sequenced sample was blood. The DNA for the CDR3 is TGTGCCACCAGTGGGTCCCGGGACGGAATGAACACTGAAGCTTTCTTT. The encoded protein is CATSGSRDGMNTEAFF.